The 20 T cell receptor beta chains below were found in one sample sequenced in a study of T cell responses to AZD1222 COVID-19 vaccine (dated by TCRdb to the early 2020s). Libraries were prepared through the immunoSEQ multiplex PCR assay. Held by TCRdb, this immuneACCESS table contains in-frame sequences only and omits some clones. Under half of the omission traces to an unresolved V gene where checked; the cause of the rest is unknown. This sample gives 120,000 or so clones in total; about 85% of them show up just once. About 1.6% of the sample comes from the top ten. The sample's time point, from its label and the paper: baseline before first vaccination. The sample was peripheral blood, taken on day 0 of AZD1222 vaccination. Every receptor here comes from an adult in good health.

The chain combines TRBV4-2 with TRBJ2-7; 8 bases agree with TRBD2. Germline CDR1 is LGHNA and CDR2 is YNFKEQ. V lost 0 bases to trimming and J lost 2 bases; unmatched junction nucleotides: 6. CDR3 length: 16 amino acids. CDR3 sequence: CASSQDGGGTTYEQYF. The CDR3 bases are TGTGCCAGCAGCCAAGATGGCGGGGGGACGACCTACGAGCAGTACTTC.

The V and J genes are TRBV24-1 and TRBJ1-2; no clear D. Per the germline V gene, CDR1 is KGHDR and CDR2 is SFDVKD. CDR3 length equals 14 residues. The V gene lost 3 bases and the J gene lost 4 bases, with 11 bases spanning the gap. The CDR3 loop reads CATSDPTMGYGYTF. CDR3 in DNA: TGTGCCACCAGTGATCCCACAATGGGCTATGGCTACACCTTC.

A word on this clone: The sample carries other DNA sequences with the same CDR3. The chain recombines TRBV18 with TRBJ1-2, with a possible D match to TRBD1 (5 bases). Looked up from germline, CDR1 is KGHSH and CDR2 is LQKENI. The CDR3 covers 13 residues. V lost 2 bases and J 8 bases, leaving 12 bases between the germline ends. CDR3 DNA: TGTGCCAGCTCACCATCGGACACGCGGGGCTACACCTTC. As protein: CASSPSDTRGYTF.

The V and J genes are TRBV5-1 and TRBJ2-7; D may be TRBD1 (5 bases). In germline, CDR1 is SGHRS, CDR2 YFSETQ. The CDR3 is 11 amino acids. Trimming removed 2 bases from V and 7 bases from J, with 7 bases in between. The CDR3 coding sequence is TGCGCCAGCAGCTTTGGGGCAGAGCAGTACTTC. This translates into CASSFGAEQYF.

This rearrangement joins TRBV2 to TRBJ1-1; 11 bases map to TRBD1. V was pared by 6 bases and J by 4 bases, with 4 bases of the junction left unmatched. Germline assignment: CDR1 SNHLY and CDR2 FYNNEI. The CDR3 runs 14 residues. The CDR3 reads CASRRDRGGTEAFF. The DNA for the CDR3 is TGTGCCAGCAGACGGGACAGGGGGGGCACTGAAGCTTTCTTT.

The J gene is TRBJ2-7, the V gene TRBV25-1; maybe TRBD2 (6 bases). Germline V gene sequence: CDR1 MGHDK, CDR2 SYGVNS. CDR3 length: 14 amino acids. Trimming removed 3 bases at V and 3 bases at J, with 12 bases between. The chain's CDR3 is CASSEGGLRYEQYF. The DNA of the CDR3 is TGTGCCAGCAGTGAGGGGGGACTTCGCTACGAGCAGTACTTC.

J is TRBJ1-1 and V is TRBV23-1; a weak D match, TRBD1 (6 bases). TRBV23-1 has ORF status, its function being uncertain. V shed 6 bases and J shed 0 bases, with 17 bases lying between them. The CDR3 is 16 residues long. DNA of the CDR3: TGCGCCAGCAGCCCCCTAGGGGGAGGCATGAACACTGAAGCTTTCTTT. This gives the protein CASSPLGGGMNTEAFF.

CDR3 sequence: CASSQELGPHQPQHF. CDR3 DNA: TGTGCCAGCAGCCAAGAGTTGGGGCCCCATCAGCCCCAGCATTTT. The chain is built from TRBV3-1 (or the pseudogene TRBV3-2) and TRBJ1-5; TRBD1 is a possible D gene (5 bases). Trimming cost V 0 bases and J 5 bases, with 11 bases left between them. CDR3 length equals 15 residues. Germline CDR1 reads LGHDT; CDR2 reads YNNKEL (reference sequence).

The rearrangement joins TRBV7-9 to TRBJ1-2, with D unresolved. Looked up from germline, CDR1 is SEHNR and CDR2 is FQNEAQ (reference sequence). Trimming stripped 0 bases from V and 8 bases from J, with 1 base between. CDR3 length equals 10 residues. The CDR3 region is CASSLAGYTF. The CDR3 DNA sequence: TGTGCCAGCAGCTTAGCCGGCTACACCTTC.

This clone was counted a few times. This chain uses TRBV10-1 with TRBJ2-1, with 9 bases fitting TRBD2. V dropped 5 bases and J dropped 1; count of bases not matched to a gene: 9. Germline V lookup: CDR1 WNHNN, CDR2 SYGVQD (reference sequence). The CDR3 runs to 17 residues. The CDR3 DNA reads as TGCGCCAGCAGTAAGGCGGGAGGGCCTAAATCCTACAATGAGCAGTTCTTC. Its protein product is CASSKAGGPKSYNEQFF.

The chain recombines TRBV6-5 with TRBJ1-1; 7 positions match TRBD1. The trim removed 6 bases at V and 4 bases at J, leaving 11 bases unmatched. The CDR3 covers 15 residues. The V gene's germline CDR1 is MNHEY and CDR2 SVGAGI. CDR3 coding DNA: TGTGCCAGCAGCTTCAGGGGGAGGGTGTTCACTGAAGCTTTCTTT. Encoded protein: CASSFRGRVFTEAFF.

The chain joins TRBV15 to TRBJ1-6; maybe TRBD1 (6 bases). CDR1 and CDR2 (germline): LNHNV, YYDKDF (reference sequence). The ends were cut back, 0 bases at V and 11 bases at J, with 14 bases in the middle. The CDR3 totals 15 residues. CDR3 sequence reads: CATSREGQRRTPLHF. CDR3 sequence (DNA): TGTGCCACCAGCAGAGAAGGACAGAGAAGAACACCCCTCCACTTT.

V and J are TRBV12-3 or TRBV12-4 and TRBJ1-4; D remains ambiguous. The ends were cut back, 5 bases at V and 5 bases at J, with 9 bases in the middle. CDR3 length equals 13 residues. In nucleotides, the CDR3 is TGTGCCAGCAGTCCCAATCCCAATGAAAAACTGTTTTTT. Its translation is CASSPNPNEKLFF.

The chain combines TRBV25-1 with TRBJ2-4; weak D call: TRBD2 (6 bases). The CDR3 loop spans 14 amino acids. Trimming left V 3 bases short and J 3 bases short, with 9 bases between. Germline assignment: CDR1 MGHDK and CDR2 SYGVNS. CDR3 sequence: CASSDSGGKNIQYF. The CDR3, as DNA: TGTGCCAGCAGTGATAGCGGCGGCAAAAACATTCAGTACTTC. Complete variable domain (other parts from reference TRBV25-1 and TRBJ2-4): EADIYQTPRYLVIGTGKKITLECSQTMGHDKMYWYQQDPGMELHLIHYSYGVNSTEKGDLSSESTVSRIRTEHFPLTLESARPSHTSQYLCASSDSGGKNIQYFGAGTRLSVL.

The chain uses TRBV9 and TRBJ1-2; maybe TRBD1 (6 bases). Per germline, CDR1 SGDLS and CDR2 YYNGEE. The V gene lost 4 bases and the J gene lost 2 bases, with 9 bases spanning the gap. The CDR3 loop spans 13 amino acids. CDR3 bases: TGTGCCAGCAGCAAAACAGGGAACTATGGCTACACCTTC. This gives the protein CASSKTGNYGYTF.

This clone was seen more than once but under ten times. This sequence joins TRBV20-1 and TRBJ1-2; 9 nucleotides line up with TRBD1. V lost 3 bases to trimming and J lost 7 bases; unmatched junction nucleotides: 15. The germline gives CDR1 DFQATT, CDR2 SNEGSKA (reference sequence). The CDR3 contains 16 residues. The CDR3 DNA is TGCAGTGCTAGTAGGGGACAGGGTAAATCTACGGGTGGCTACACCTTC. Its protein product is CSASRGQGKSTGGYTF.

This rearrangement joins TRBV5-1 to TRBJ2-3, with 10 bases fitting TRBD1. The CDR3 loop spans 14 amino acids. Germline V gene lookup returns CDR1 SGHRS and CDR2 YFSETQ. V lost 4 bases to trimming and J lost 5 bases; unmatched junction nucleotides: 4. As DNA, the CDR3 is TGCGCCAGCAGCCCAGGACAGGGGGGAGATACGCAGTATTTT. Protein product: CASSPGQGGDTQYF.

This chain uses TRBV5-1 with TRBJ1-1, with D possibly matching TRBD1 (5 bases). Trimming removed 0 bases at V and 9 bases at J, with 6 bases between. The CDR3 loop spans 11 amino acids. Germline V gene data show CDR1 as SGHRS and CDR2 as YFSETQ. CDR3 sequence (DNA): TGCGCCAGCAGCTTGGCAGGGCAAGCTTTCTTT. Translation: CASSLAGQAFF.

The rearrangement joins TRBV5-1 to TRBJ2-1; TRBD1 agrees at 9 bases. V lost 4 bases to trimming and J lost 6 bases; unmatched junction nucleotides: 8. The CDR3 has 15 residues. Germline V lookup: CDR1 SGHRS, CDR2 YFSETQ. The CDR3 is CASSQGDREPNEQFF. CDR3 DNA sequence: TGCGCCAGCAGCCAAGGGGACAGGGAACCCAATGAGCAGTTCTTC.

V usage is TRBV5-1 and J usage is TRBJ1-1; the D is unclear. Trimming pared 2 bases from V and 5 bases from J, leaving 10 bases between. CDR3 length equals 13 residues. Germline CDR1 is SGHRS and CDR2 is YFSETQ. CDR3 in DNA: TGCGCCAGCAGCTTTAAGGTTGAGACTGAAGCTTTCTTT. Residues: CASSFKVETEAFF.